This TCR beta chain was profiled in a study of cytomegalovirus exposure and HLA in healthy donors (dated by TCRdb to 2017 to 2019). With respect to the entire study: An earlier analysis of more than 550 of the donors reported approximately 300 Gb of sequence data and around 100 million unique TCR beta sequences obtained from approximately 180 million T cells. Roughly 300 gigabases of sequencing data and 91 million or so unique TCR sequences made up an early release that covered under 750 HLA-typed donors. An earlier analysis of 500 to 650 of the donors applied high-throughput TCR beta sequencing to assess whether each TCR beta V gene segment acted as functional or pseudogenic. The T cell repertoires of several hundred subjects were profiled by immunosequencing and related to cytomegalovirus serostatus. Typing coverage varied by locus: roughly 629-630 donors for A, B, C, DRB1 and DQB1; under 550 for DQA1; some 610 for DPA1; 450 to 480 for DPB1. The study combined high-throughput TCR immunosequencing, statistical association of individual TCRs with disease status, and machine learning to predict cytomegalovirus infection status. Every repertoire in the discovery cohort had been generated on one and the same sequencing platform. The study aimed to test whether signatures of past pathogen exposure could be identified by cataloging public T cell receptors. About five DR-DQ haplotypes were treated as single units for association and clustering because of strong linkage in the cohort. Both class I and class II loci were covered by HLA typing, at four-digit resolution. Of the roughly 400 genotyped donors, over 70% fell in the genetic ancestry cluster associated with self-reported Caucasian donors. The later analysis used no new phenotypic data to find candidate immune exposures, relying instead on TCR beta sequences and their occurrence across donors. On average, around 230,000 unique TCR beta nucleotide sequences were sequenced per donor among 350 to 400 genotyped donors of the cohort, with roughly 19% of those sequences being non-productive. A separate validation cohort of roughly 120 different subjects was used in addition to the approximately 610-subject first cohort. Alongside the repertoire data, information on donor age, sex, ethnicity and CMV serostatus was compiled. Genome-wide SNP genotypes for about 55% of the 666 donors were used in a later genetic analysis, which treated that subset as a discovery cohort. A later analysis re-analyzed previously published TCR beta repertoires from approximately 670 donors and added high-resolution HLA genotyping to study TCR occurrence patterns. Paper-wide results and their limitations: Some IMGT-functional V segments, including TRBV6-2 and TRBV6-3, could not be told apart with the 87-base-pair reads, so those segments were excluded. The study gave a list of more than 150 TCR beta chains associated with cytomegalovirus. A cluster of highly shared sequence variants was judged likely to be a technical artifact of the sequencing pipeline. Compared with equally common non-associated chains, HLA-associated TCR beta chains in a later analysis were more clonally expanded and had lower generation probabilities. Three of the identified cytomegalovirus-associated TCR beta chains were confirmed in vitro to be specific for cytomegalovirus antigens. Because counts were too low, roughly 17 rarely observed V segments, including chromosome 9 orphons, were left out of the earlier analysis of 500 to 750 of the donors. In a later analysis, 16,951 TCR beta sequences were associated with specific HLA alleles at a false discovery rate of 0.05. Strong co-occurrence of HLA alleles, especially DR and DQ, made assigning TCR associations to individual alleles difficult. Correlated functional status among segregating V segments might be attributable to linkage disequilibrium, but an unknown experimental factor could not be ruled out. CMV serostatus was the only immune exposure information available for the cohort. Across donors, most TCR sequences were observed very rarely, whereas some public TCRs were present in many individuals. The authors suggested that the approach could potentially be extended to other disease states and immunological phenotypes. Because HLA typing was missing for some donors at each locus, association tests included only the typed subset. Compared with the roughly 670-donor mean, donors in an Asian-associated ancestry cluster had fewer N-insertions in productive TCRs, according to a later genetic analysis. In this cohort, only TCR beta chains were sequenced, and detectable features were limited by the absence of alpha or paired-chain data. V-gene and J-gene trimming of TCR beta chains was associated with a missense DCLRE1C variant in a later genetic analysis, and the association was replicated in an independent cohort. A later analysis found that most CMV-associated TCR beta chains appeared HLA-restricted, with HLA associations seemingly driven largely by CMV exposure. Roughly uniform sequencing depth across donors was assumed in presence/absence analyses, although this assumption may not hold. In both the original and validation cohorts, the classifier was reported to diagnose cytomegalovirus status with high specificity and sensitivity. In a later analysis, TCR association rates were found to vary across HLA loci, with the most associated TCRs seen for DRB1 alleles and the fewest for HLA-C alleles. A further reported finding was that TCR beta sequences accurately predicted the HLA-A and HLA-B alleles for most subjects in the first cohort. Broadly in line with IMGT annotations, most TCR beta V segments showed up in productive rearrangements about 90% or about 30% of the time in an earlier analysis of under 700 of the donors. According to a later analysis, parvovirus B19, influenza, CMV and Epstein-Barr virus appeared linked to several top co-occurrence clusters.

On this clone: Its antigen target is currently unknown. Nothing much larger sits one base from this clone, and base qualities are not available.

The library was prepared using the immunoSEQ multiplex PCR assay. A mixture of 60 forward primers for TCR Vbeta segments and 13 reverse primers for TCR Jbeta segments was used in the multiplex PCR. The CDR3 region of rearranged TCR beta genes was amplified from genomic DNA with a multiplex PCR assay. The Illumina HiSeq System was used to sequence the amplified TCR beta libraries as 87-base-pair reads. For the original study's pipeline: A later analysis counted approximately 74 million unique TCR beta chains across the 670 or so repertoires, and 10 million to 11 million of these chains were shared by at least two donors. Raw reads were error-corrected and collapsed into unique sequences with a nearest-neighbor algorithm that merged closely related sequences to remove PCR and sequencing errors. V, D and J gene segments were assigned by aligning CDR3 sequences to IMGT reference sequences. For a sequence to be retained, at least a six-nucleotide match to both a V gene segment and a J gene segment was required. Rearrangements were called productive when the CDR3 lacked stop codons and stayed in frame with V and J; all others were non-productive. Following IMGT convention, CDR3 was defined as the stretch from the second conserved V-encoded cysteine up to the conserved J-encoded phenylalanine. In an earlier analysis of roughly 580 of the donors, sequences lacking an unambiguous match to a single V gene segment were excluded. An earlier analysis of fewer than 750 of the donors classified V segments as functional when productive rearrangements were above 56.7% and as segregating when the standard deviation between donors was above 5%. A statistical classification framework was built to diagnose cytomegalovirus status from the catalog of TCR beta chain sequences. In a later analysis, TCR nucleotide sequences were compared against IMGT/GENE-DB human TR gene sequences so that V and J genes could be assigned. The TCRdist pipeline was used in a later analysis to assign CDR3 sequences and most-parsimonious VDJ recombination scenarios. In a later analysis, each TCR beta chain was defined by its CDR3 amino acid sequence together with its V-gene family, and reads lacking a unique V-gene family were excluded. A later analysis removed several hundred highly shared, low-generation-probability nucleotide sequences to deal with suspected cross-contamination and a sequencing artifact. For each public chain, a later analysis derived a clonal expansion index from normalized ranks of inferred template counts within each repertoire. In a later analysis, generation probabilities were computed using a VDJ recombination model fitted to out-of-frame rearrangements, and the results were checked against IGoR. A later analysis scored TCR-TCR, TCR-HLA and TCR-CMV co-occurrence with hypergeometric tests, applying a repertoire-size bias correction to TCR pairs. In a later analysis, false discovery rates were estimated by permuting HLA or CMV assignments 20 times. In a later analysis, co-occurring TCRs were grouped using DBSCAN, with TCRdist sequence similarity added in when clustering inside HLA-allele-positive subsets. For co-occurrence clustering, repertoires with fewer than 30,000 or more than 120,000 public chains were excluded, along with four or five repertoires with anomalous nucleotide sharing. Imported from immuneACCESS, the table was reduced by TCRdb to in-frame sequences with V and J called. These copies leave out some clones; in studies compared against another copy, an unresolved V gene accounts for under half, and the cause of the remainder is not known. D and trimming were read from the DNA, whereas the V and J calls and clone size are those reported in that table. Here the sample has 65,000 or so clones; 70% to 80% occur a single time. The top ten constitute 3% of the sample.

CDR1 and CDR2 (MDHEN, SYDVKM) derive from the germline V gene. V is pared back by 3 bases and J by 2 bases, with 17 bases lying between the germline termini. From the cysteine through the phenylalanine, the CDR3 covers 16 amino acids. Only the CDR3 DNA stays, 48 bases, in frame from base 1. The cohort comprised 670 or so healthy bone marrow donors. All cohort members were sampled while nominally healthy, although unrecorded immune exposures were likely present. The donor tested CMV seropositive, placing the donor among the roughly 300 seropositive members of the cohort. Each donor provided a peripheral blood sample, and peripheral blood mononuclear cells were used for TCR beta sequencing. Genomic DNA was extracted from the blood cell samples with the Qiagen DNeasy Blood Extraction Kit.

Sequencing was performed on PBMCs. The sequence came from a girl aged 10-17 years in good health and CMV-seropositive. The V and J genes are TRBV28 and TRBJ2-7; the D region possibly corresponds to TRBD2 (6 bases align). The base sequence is TGTGCCAGCAGTTTCGTGCGGGTAGCGGCTGCCTACGAGCAGTACTTC. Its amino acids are CASSFVRVAAAYEQYF. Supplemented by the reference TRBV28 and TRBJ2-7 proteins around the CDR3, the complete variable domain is DVKVTQSSRYLVKRTGEKVFLECVQDMDHENMFWYRQDPGLGLRLIYFSYDVKMKEKGDIPEGYSVSREKKERFSLILESASTNQTSMYLCASSFVRVAAAYEQYFGPGTRLTVT.